What follows are 7 T cell receptor beta chains derived from one specimen sequenced in a study of identical twins. TCRdb processed the 5' RACE reads anew with MiXCR; each CDR3 protein has one entry. The sample lists 200,000 to 250,000 distinct CDR3 sequences, about 7% occurring once. These data also featured in a second study, about yellow fever vaccine responses in identical twins.

Sequencing was done on a sample of memory (CD45RO+) T cells sorted from blood. The receptors come from a woman aged 18-35 years in good health.

This clonotype was observed at least ten times. The chain links TRBV28 to TRBJ1-3, with D possibly TRBD1 on 5 matching bases. The CDR3 totals 15 residues. Between the trimmed V and J ends, which lost 7 bases and 4 bases, there was a span of 17 bases. Germline values: CDR1 MDHEN, CDR2 SYDVKM. CDR3 sequence: CASTTRGSTGNTIYF. DNA of the CDR3: TGTGCCAGCACCACGAGGGGATCTACCGGAAACACCATATATTTT.

This clonotype was observed many times. The chain recombines TRBV3-1 with TRBJ2-1; D is ambiguous. V was shortened by 1 base and J by 7 bases, with 11 bases between the two germline ends. Germline assignment: CDR1 LGHDT and CDR2 YNNKEL (reference sequence). This CDR3 is 14 amino acids long. The CDR3 here is CASSQAPSSNEQFF. DNA for the CDR3: TGTGCCAGCAGCCAAGCCCCGTCCTCGAATGAGCAGTTCTTC.

The sample holds a few counts of this clonotype. The gene calls are TRBV12-5 and TRBJ1-1, with no clear D. CDR3 length equals 15 residues. Trimming shortened V by 0 bases and J by 4 bases, and 12 bases separated the two germline ends. The germline V gene encodes CDR1 LGHNT and CDR2 FRNRAP. The CDR3: CASGLVRTGGTEAFF. The CDR3 DNA sequence: TGTGCTAGTGGTTTGGTCCGGACCGGTGGCACTGAAGCTTTCTTT.

This clonotype was seen many times. The CDR3 nucleotides are TGCGCCAGCAGCCCGGAGGCGCCTTCCTACAATGAGCAGTTCTTC. Translating it yields CASSPEAPSYNEQFF. The rearrangement links TRBV5-1 to TRBJ2-1; maybe TRBD2 (5 bases). The CDR3 has 15 residues. Trimming removed 4 bases from V and 1 base from J, with 12 bases in between. Germline CDR1 and CDR2: SGHRS and YFSETQ.

The table lists this clonotype with a few counts. This chain joins TRBV6-4 and TRBJ2-3, with D perhaps matching TRBD2 (5 bases). Trimming took 6 bases from V and 6 from J, leaving 16 bases between them. CDR1 is MRHNA, CDR2 SNTAGT, per germline. This CDR3 spans 14 amino acids. CDR3 residues: CASSRDTVGDTQYF. CDR3 coding DNA: TGTGCCAGCAGCCGGGATACCGTTGGGGATACGCAGTATTTT.

There are a few counts of this clonotype. The chain carries TRBV11-2 and TRBJ2-3; D is unresolved. CDR3 length: 14 amino acids. Trimming shortened V by 0 bases and J by 2 bases, and 6 bases separated the two germline ends. The germline V gene has CDR1 SGHAT and CDR2 FQNNGV. The CDR3 DNA sequence: TGTGCCAGCAGCTTAGATCGCTACACAGATACGCAGTATTTT. Its protein is CASSLDRYTDTQYF.

V gene TRBV12-3 or TRBV12-4 combines with J gene TRBJ2-7; TRBD2 agrees at 10 bases. The CDR3 loop spans 15 amino acids. Losses at the gene ends were 3 bases for V and 0 bases for J; bases not matched to a gene: 2. CDR3 DNA: TGTGCCAGCAGTTTGGGACTAGCGAACTCCTACGAGCAGTACTTC. It is translated as CASSLGLANSYEQYF.